This T cell receptor beta chain was recovered during a study of T cell repertoires in cytomegalovirus infection. In the study overall: Both recently identified HLA-C-restricted and well-studied HLA-B-restricted CMV epitopes were used in the study. Through public TCR beta signatures, both CMV infection and matching HLA type were indicated. The study, taken as a whole, reports: Within the response measured ex vivo, HLA-C-restricted CMV-specific TCR beta clonotypes were dominant.

This clonotype came up many times. The antigen is unknown. V was pared by 3 bases and J by 4 bases, with 12 bases between. Germline CDR1 SGHTA, CDR2 FQGNSA. The CDR3 is 14 residues long. TCRdb re-called the reads through MiXCR, storing one row per CDR3 protein. Here the sample spans 570,000 or so distinct CDR3 sequences, 35% to 50% being singletons. The V and J genes are TRBV7-2 and TRBJ1-1; D is perhaps TRBD1 (5 bases). The sample here was cultured PBMCs, taken from culture after CMV antigen stimulation. The TCR originated in a human donor in good health (CMV status not recorded). Some clones in this sample may be carry-over from other donors' samples. The CDR3 nucleotides are TGTGCCAGCAGCTTTGCCAGGGAGAGCACTGAAGCTTTCTTT. As protein: CASSFARESTEAFF.